This T cell receptor beta chain appears in the sequencing data of a study of shared clonotypes between healthy human individuals. Study at large: Serving as donors were a couple of women and a few men, whose ages spanned 18 to 49. CD4 naive and memory got three plates each, CD8 naive two, CD8 memory one.

The germline V gene has CDR1 SGDLS and CDR2 YYNGEE. The CDR3 runs to 15 residues. V was clipped by 3 bases and J by 0 bases; unmatched bases: 5. From CD4+ cells came CD45RA+ naive and CD45RA-negative memory subsets. In the case of this clone: The antigen remains undetermined.

The data were produced by immunoSEQ multiplex PCR, yet TCRdb's version contains in-frame clones alone and is incomplete. The data show just over 2,000,000 clones, with roughly 95% seen just once and more than 0.1% held by the top ten. Broader study findings: Genetic and exposure-history diversity was limited by the small donor number.

The V and J genes are TRBV9 and TRBJ1-1, with 7 bases that match TRBD1. The sequence derives from a man younger than 30 in good health. Sequenced: naive CD4+ T cells sorted from blood. Subset here: CD45RA+ positively selected. CDR3: CASSAGGTVNTEAFF. The CDR3 coding sequence is TGTGCCAGCAGCGCCGGAGGGACAGTGAACACTGAAGCTTTCTTT.